This note documents a single T cell receptor beta chain sequence. As yet, its antigen is unknown. Recently defined diagnostic criteria for definite or probable disease were fulfilled by Susac syndrome patients. Reverse transcription of roughly 0.45 to 1 ug RNA was carried out with random hexamers. Multiplex immunoSEQ PCR targeted 54 Vbeta and 13 Jbeta TCR beta segments. MiXCR was run by TCRdb on the immunoSEQ multiplex PCR reads, yielding one entry per CDR3 protein. The table records some 190,000 distinct CDR3 sequences, approximately 94% of them present only once. The sample is drawn from a study of CD8 T cells in Susac syndrome. General study findings and limits: The study conceded that its TCR sequencing and HLA analysis involved relatively few individuals. The CD4+ T cell repertoires in Susac syndrome did not show any clonal expansion.

CDR1 and CDR2 from the germline V gene are SGHTA and FQGTGA. V lost 2 bases to trimming and J lost 0 bases, with 10 bases between them. The CDR3 consists of 15 residues. The genes are TRBV7-3 and TRBJ2-5; D is tentatively TRBD1 or TRBD2 (5 bases each). The sequencing sample was made of CD4+ T cells from PBMCs. The TCR originated in a human donor with Susac syndrome. CDR3 DNA: TGTGCCAGCAGCTTAGGGACCAGGAACCAAGAGACCCAGTACTTC. It translates to CASSLGTRNQETQYF.